This entry lists 32 T cell receptor beta chains sequenced from one sample in a study of blood T cells in healthy people across ages. A second about 6 to 12 cycle PCR used barcoded and J-beta primers. TCRdb fed the 5' RACE reads into MiXCR, producing one record per CDR3 protein. The data contain 600,000 to 1,000,000 distinct CDR3 sequences, approximately 25% of them seen just once; the ten biggest clones take up 3% to 4%. These data were also filed under a second study, of T cells of mothers and their children.

The sequencing input was blood. The receptor set was obtained from a boy between 10 and 17 years old in good health.

In this sample, this clonotype turned up many times. The V gene is TRBV7-8, the J gene TRBJ2-5; D not resolved. CDR1 and CDR2 from the germline V gene are SGHVS and FQNEAQ. The CDR3 consists of 12 residues. V was trimmed by 6 bases and J by 4 bases, leaving 9 bases between them. This chain's CDR3 is CASSLSPETQYF. As DNA, the CDR3 is TGTGCCAGCAGTTTATCCCCAGAGACCCAGTACTTC.

This chain uses TRBV20-1 with TRBJ2-6; no clear D. V lost 1 base and J lost 3, with 10 bases in between. Germline V gene data show CDR1 as DFQATT and CDR2 as SNEGSKA (reference sequence). The CDR3 covers 15 residues. In nucleotides, the CDR3 is TGCAGTGCTAGAGGTCAGGTGGTTGGGGCCAACGTCCTGACTTTC. It encodes CSARGQVVGANVLTF.

This chain connects TRBV28 to TRBJ2-1; 7 bases align to TRBD1. CDR1 is MDHEN and CDR2 is SYDVKM in the germline V gene. J was trimmed by 8 bases and V by 3 bases; bases with no gene match: 7. The CDR3 runs 14 residues. The CDR3 DNA is TGTGCCAGCAGTTTGCCAAACAGGGGAGATGAGCAGTTCTTC. Encoded protein: CASSLPNRGDEQFF.

This clonotype was detected only a few times. This chain connects TRBV7-8 to TRBJ2-5, with TRBD2 matching 12 bases. There are 16 residues in the CDR3. V shed 5 bases, J shed 1 base, and the junction held 5 bases outside the gene matches. The germline V gene encodes CDR1 SGHVS and CDR2 FQNEAQ. CDR3 residues: CASSIRLAGAQETQYF. In DNA, the CDR3 is TGTGCCAGCAGCATCAGACTAGCGGGGGCCCAAGAGACCCAGTACTTC.

Of note for this clonotype: The junction does not match germline at one end; this may be a read error. The chain has TRBV29-1 and TRBJ2-1, with D perhaps matching TRBD2 (5 bases). With the DNA end fitting TRBJ2-7 better, the J assignment may be wrong. The germline gives CDR1 SQVTM, CDR2 ANQGSEA. The CDR3 runs to 12 residues. CDR3 nucleotides: TGCGGCGTTGAAAGCGGAACCTACGAGCAGTACTTC. Translating gives CGVESGTYEQYF.

The genes are TRBV29-1 and TRBJ1-1; D is possibly TRBD1 (5 bases). The CDR3 is 13 residues long. Trimming left V 7 bases short and J 4 bases short, with 16 bases between. CDR1 is SQVTM, CDR2 ANQGSEA, per germline. The CDR3 loop is CSAADGGGTEAFF. CDR3 sequence (DNA): TGCAGCGCCGCGGACGGCGGGGGCACTGAAGCTTTCTTT.

This clonotype appeared many times. V gene TRBV5-1 combines with J gene TRBJ2-2; D not certain. CDR1 SGHRS and CDR2 YFSETQ come from the germline V gene. The ends were cut back, 1 base at V and 6 bases at J, with 7 bases in the middle. The CDR3 is made up of 13 amino acids. The CDR3 nucleotides read TGCGCCAGCAGCTTGCTTGGGGCCGGGGAGCTGTTTTTT. This gives the protein CASSLLGAGELFF.

This clonotype was found a few times. V is TRBV12-3 or TRBV12-4 and J is TRBJ2-1, with a weak D call TRBD1 (6 bases). The J call may be mistaken, given a closer DNA end match to TRBJ2-5. The CDR3 length is 14 residues. The CDR3 loop reads CASVLGQGMETQYF. The CDR3 nucleotides read TGTGCCAGCGTCTTAGGGCAGGGGATGGAGACCCAGTACTTC.

The chain employs TRBV29-1 and TRBJ2-3; 7 positions match TRBD1. Germline V CDR1 and CDR2: SQVTM, ANQGSEA. The CDR3 is made up of 13 amino acids. V gave up 6 bases and J gave up 4 bases; unmatched junction bases: 7. CDR3 sequence: CSVVTGVPDTQYF. The CDR3 nucleotides read TGCAGCGTCGTAACAGGGGTCCCAGATACGCAGTATTTT.

V gene TRBV20-1 combines with J gene TRBJ1-2; D unclear. V was pared by 1 base and J by 1 base, with 10 bases between. Per the germline V gene, CDR1 is DFQATT and CDR2 is SNEGSKA (reference sequence). The CDR3 totals 14 residues. The CDR3 DNA reads TGCAGTGCTAGAGCAGGAGATATTAACTATGGCTACACCTTC. The encoded protein is CSARAGDINYGYTF.

This clonotype was picked up a small number of times. Since the CDR3 does not end with the conserved phenylalanine or tryptophan, this likely comes from a read error. The J gene is TRBJ2-1, the V gene TRBV7-8, with D possibly being TRBD1 or TRBD2 (5 bases each). Trimming took off 5 bases at V and 0 bases at J, with 14 bases between the two ends. Germline V gene sequence: CDR1 SGHVS, CDR2 FQNEAQ. The CDR3 runs 16 residues. The CDR3 loop reads CASSIRDRSSYNEQFS. CDR3 sequence (DNA): TGTGCCAGCAGCATCCGGGACCGCAGCTCCTACAATGAGCAGTTCTCC.

The rearrangement uses TRBV5-1 and TRBJ2-1, with 11 bases matching TRBD2. The ends lost 1 base at V and 7 bases at J; junction bases unmatched: 10. There are 17 residues in the CDR3. Per the germline V gene, CDR1 is SGHRS and CDR2 is YFSETQ. The CDR3 bases are TGCGCCAGCAGCTTGCCTCGTAGCGGGAGGGCCGAAAATGAGCAGTTCTTC. It specifies CASSLPRSGRAENEQFF. The variable domain in full, with the rest retrieved from reference TRBV5-1 and TRBJ2-1, is KAGVTQTPRYLIKTRGQQVTLSCSPISGHRSVSWYQQTPGQGLQFLFEYFSETQRNKGNFPGRFSGRQFSNSRSEMNVSTLELGDSALYLCASSLPRSGRAENEQFFGPGTRLTVL.

This clonotype has only a few counts. CDR3 protein: CASSFAGPLGPGANVLTF. The CDR3 DNA sequence: TGTGCCAGCAGTTTTGCTGGTCCTCTTGGCCCTGGGGCCAACGTCCTGACTTTC. V usage is TRBV28 and J usage is TRBJ2-6; D not resolved. The V end lost 3 bases, the J end lost 2 bases, and 17 bases lay between the germline ends. This CDR3 comprises 18 residues. Germline-derived CDR1 and CDR2 are MDHEN and SYDVKM.

This clonotype was counted a few times. The CDR3 nucleotides are TGCAGTGCTTATTGGGACAGATCGAGGGGCTACACCTTC. Amino acid sequence: CSAYWDRSRGYTF. This chain joins TRBV20-1 and TRBJ1-2; 7 nucleotides match TRBD1. V lost 5 bases and J lost 8; bases outside the gene matches: 11. Germline loops: CDR1 DFQATT, CDR2 SNEGSKA (reference sequence). The CDR3 covers 13 residues.

This clonotype has a handful of counts. Mismatch with germline at one junction end may stem from a read error. The V gene is TRBV9, the J gene TRBJ2-5, with 9 bases matching TRBD2. TRBJ2-7 explains the end of the DNA better; the J call may be wrong. Germline CDR1 SGDLS, CDR2 YYNGEE. The CDR3 runs 15 residues. The CDR3 protein is CASSAAGGRTYEQYF. The CDR3 region has the DNA TGTGCCAGTAGCGCAGCGGGGGGCCGGACTTACGAGCAGTACTTC.

The V call is TRBV10-3, the J call TRBJ2-5; TRBD1 is a possible D gene (6 bases). The J call could be wrong; TRBJ2-7 is a better fit for the DNA end. CDR1 ENHRY and CDR2 SYGVKD come from the germline V gene. This CDR3 has 12 amino acids. The CDR3 coding sequence is TGTGCCATCCGGACAGCTTCCTACGAGCAGTACTTC. Protein product: CAIRTASYEQYF.

This clonotype was seen a handful of times. V and J are TRBV7-9 and TRBJ2-2, with D maybe TRBD1 (6 bases). The CDR3 is 15 amino acids. Per germline, CDR1 SEHNR and CDR2 FQNEAQ (reference sequence). V was clipped by 5 bases and J by 5 bases, with 15 bases between them. CDR3 loop: CASSPPGTQTGELFF. In DNA, the CDR3 is TGTGCCAGCAGCCCACCCGGGACACAAACCGGGGAGCTGTTTTTT.

The gene calls are TRBV20-1 and TRBJ2-5, with a tentative D call TRBD2 (6 bases). The J call may be mistaken, given a closer DNA end match to TRBJ2-1. The CDR3 has 14 amino acids. Germline CDR1 and CDR2: DFQATT and SNEGSKA (reference sequence). The CDR3 protein is CSARKGLRYNEQFF. The CDR3 nucleotides read TGCAGTGCTAGAAAGGGACTCCGCTACAATGAGCAGTTCTTC.

This clonotype was counted many times. This chain joins TRBV29-1 and TRBJ2-7; TRBD1 matches at 7 bases. In germline, CDR1 is SQVTM, CDR2 ANQGSEA. The CDR3 is 13 residues long. V was clipped by 1 base and J by 5 bases; unmatched bases: 5. CDR3 loop: CSVEGQGVHEQYF. The CDR3 DNA follows: TGCAGCGTTGAAGGGCAGGGGGTCCACGAGCAGTACTTC.

This clonotype has more than one count but fewer than ten. The rearrangement joins TRBV7-2 to TRBJ2-7; D possibly corresponds to TRBD2 (5 bases). The CDR3 is made up of 15 amino acids. Trimming pared 5 bases from V and 9 bases from J, leaving 23 bases between. CDR1 is SGHTA, CDR2 FQGNSA, per germline. The CDR3 region has the DNA TGTGCCAGCAGCGCGATCGGGGATATCCTTCTCCGGCAGTACTTC. This gives the protein CASSAIGDILLRQYF. Based on the CDR3 plus reference TRBV7-2 and TRBJ2-7, the full variable domain is GAGVSQSPSNKVTEKGKDVELRCDPISGHTALYWYRQSLGQGLEFLIYFQGNSAPDKSGLPSDRFSAERTGGSVSTLTIQRTQQEDSAVYLCASSAIGDILLRQYFGPGTRLTVT.

The chain couples TRBV29-1 to TRBJ1-2; 7 bases agree with TRBD1. J was trimmed by 3 bases and V by 8 bases; bases with no gene match: 6. Germline V gene data show CDR1 as SQVTM and CDR2 as ANQGSEA. The length of the CDR3 is 12 residues. The CDR3 spells CSTTGLDYGYTF. CDR3 in DNA: TGCAGCACGACAGGGTTGGACTATGGCTACACCTTC. Based on the CDR3 plus reference TRBV29-1 and TRBJ1-2, the full variable domain is SAVISQKPSRDICQRGTSLTIQCQVDSQVTMMFWYRQQPGQSLTLIATANQGSEATYESGFVIDKFPISRPNLTFSTLTVSNMSPEDSSIYLCSTTGLDYGYTFGSGTRLTVV.

The gene calls are TRBV4-3 and TRBJ1-4, with a weak D call TRBD1 (6 bases). Trimming removed 3 bases from V and 6 bases from J, with 11 bases in between. The germline V gene has CDR1 LGHNA and CDR2 YSLEER. The CDR3 has 14 amino acids. As DNA, the CDR3 is TGCGCCAGCAGCCAGACACAGGGAGATGAAAAACTGTTTTTT. Translating gives CASSQTQGDEKLFF.

This clonotype was observed a few times. The chain uses TRBV7-9 and TRBJ2-1; possible D gene TRBD2, 6 bases. Judging by the DNA end, TRBJ2-7 fits better; the J call may be wrong. Germline CDR1 reads SEHNR; CDR2 reads FQNEAQ (reference sequence). This CDR3 is 16 amino acids long. The CDR3: CASSSPHGGSPYEQYF. CDR3 in DNA: TGTGCCAGCAGCTCCCCGCACGGGGGTAGCCCCTACGAGCAGTACTTC.

V gene TRBV12-3 or TRBV12-4 combines with J gene TRBJ1-2, with D possibly matching TRBD1 (5 bases). This CDR3 region has 16 residues. V was clipped by 8 bases and J by 5 bases, with 24 bases between them. The CDR3 DNA reads TGTGCCAGCCGTGGGGCAACGCCCTTGGTTGCGTATGGCTACACCTTC. Protein sequence: CASRGATPLVAYGYTF.

This clonotype occurred a few times. V is TRBV30 and J is TRBJ2-1; TRBD1 aligns across 8 bases. The V gene's germline CDR1 is GTSNPN and CDR2 SVGIG (reference sequence). This CDR3 has 15 residues. The V and J ends lost 0 bases and 7 bases, in that order; junction bases with no gene match: 8. The CDR3 reads CAWSVGAGGYNEQFF. The CDR3 region has the DNA TGTGCCTGGAGTGTTGGGGCAGGGGGCTATAATGAGCAGTTCTTC.

The chain links TRBV27 to TRBJ2-1, with 10 bases identical to TRBD2. Germline loops: CDR1 MNHEY, CDR2 SMNVEV (reference sequence). The CDR3 loop spans 16 amino acids. V dropped 1 base and J dropped 10; count of bases not matched to a gene: 10. The CDR3, as DNA: TGTGCCAGCAGTTTATGGTCGAGCGGGGGGGCCCGGGAGCAGTTCTTC. Translation gives CASSLWSSGGAREQFF.

A few counts support this clonotype. The chain combines TRBV7-9 with TRBJ2-4, with 7 nucleotides matching TRBD1. The CDR3 extends over 16 amino acids. With V trimmed by 0 bases and J by 1 base, 3 bases remained unmatched. Germline-derived CDR1 and CDR2 are SEHNR and FQNEAQ (reference sequence). The CDR3 DNA reads as TGTGCCAGCAGCTTAGCAGGGGGCTTGGCCAAAAACATTCAGTACTTC. It codes for CASSLAGGLAKNIQYF.

This clonotype was seen ten or more times. The rearrangement joins TRBV24-1 to TRBJ2-5; D remains unclear. There are 13 residues in the CDR3. With 1 base removed from V and 1 base from J, the gap between germline ends came to 3 bases. Germline V gene lookup returns CDR1 KGHDR and CDR2 SFDVKD. DNA for the CDR3: TGTGCCACCAGTGATTTTACCCAAGAGACCCAGTACTTC. Amino acid sequence: CATSDFTQETQYF.

The chain is built from TRBV25-1 and TRBJ1-2; D is uncertain. V was trimmed by 6 bases and J by 2 bases, leaving 10 bases between them. CDR1 is MGHDK and CDR2 is SYGVNS in the germline V gene. This CDR3 is built from 13 residues. The chain's CDR3 is CASSISMNYGYTF. In DNA, the CDR3 is TGTGCCAGCAGCATCAGTATGAACTATGGCTACACCTTC.

This clonotype was observed a few times. This chain's CDR3 is CASSQLDPPSGNTIYF. DNA of the CDR3: TGCGCCAGCAGCCAACTTGACCCACCCTCTGGAAACACCATATATTTT. The chain recombines TRBV4-3 with TRBJ1-3; D is uncertain. V was pared by 2 bases and J by 0 bases, with 11 bases between. The CDR3 covers 16 residues. Germline values: CDR1 LGHNA, CDR2 YSLEER.

The CDR3 is CASSSLGLAETTYNEQFF. Here the CDR3 DNA reads TGTGCCAGCAGCTCGCTGGGACTAGCGGAGACGACCTACAATGAGCAGTTCTTC. The rearrangement joins TRBV7-9 to TRBJ2-1, with 11 nucleotides matching TRBD2. The V gene end was trimmed by 4 bases and the J gene end by 2 bases; junction bases not matched to a gene: 10. This CDR3 spans 18 amino acids. Germline-derived CDR1 and CDR2 are SEHNR and FQNEAQ (reference sequence).

V gene TRBV6-5 combines with J gene TRBJ2-2; the D is unclear. The CDR3 sequence is 15 residues long. Germline values: CDR1 MNHEY, CDR2 SVGAGI. The V gene lost 5 bases and the J gene lost 1 base, with 11 bases spanning the gap. CDR3 sequence reads: CASSTYGGNTGELFF. Here the CDR3 DNA reads TGTGCCAGCAGTACGTATGGCGGGAACACCGGGGAGCTGTTTTTT.